The next 14 T cell receptor beta chains were all read from a single sample in a study of blood T cell repertoires in COVID-19. Generated by immunoSEQ multiplex PCR, the TCRdb table keeps only in-frame clones and is missing some. The data contain 130,000 to 150,000 clones, 70% to 90% of them singletons. The sequencing sample was made of peripheral blood. The receptors come from a woman in her forties or fifties with acute or convalescent COVID-19.

This sequence joins TRBV9 and TRBJ2-1, with TRBD2 matching over 8 bases. Looked up from germline, CDR1 is SGDLS and CDR2 is YYNGEE. Losses at the gene ends were 4 bases for V and 8 bases for J; bases not matched to a gene: 20. CDR3 length: 18 amino acids. CDR3 DNA: TGTGCCAGCAGCCCACCCTCTACGCATGGGACTAGTATCCATGAGCAGTTCTTC. Amino acid sequence: CASSPPSTHGTSIHEQFF.

This chain connects TRBV19 to TRBJ1-5, with D possibly matching TRBD1 (6 bases). This CDR3 has 16 amino acids. CDR1 and CDR2 (germline): LNHDA, SQIVND (reference sequence). Trimming removed 5 bases at V and 5 bases at J, with 19 bases between. The CDR3 here is CASSLIRGASHQPQHF. The CDR3 DNA reads as TGTGCCAGTAGTCTCATACGGGGGGCGTCCCATCAGCCCCAGCATTTT.

The rearrangement joins TRBV5-1 to TRBJ2-3, with TRBD1 identical over 10 bases. The CDR3 loop spans 16 amino acids. Germline V gene lookup returns CDR1 SGHRS and CDR2 YFSETQ. V lost 4 bases, J lost 1 base, and 6 bases stayed unmatched. DNA for the CDR3: TGCGCCAGCAGCATTCCCGGGACAGGGGGCACAGATACGCAGTATTTT. Its protein is CASSIPGTGGTDTQYF.

J is TRBJ2-1 and V is TRBV12-2; TRBD2 is the table's D call, not checked against the DNA. TRBV12-2 is an annotated pseudogene. The CDR3 runs 12 residues. The CDR3 nucleotides read TGTGCAAGTCGCTTAAGCCGCAATGAGCAGTTCTTC. This translates into CASRLSRNEQFF.

This clone appeared a single time. The chain is built from TRBV7-2 and TRBJ2-3; TRBD2 matches 8 bases. The CDR3 totals 15 residues. Germline-derived CDR1 and CDR2 are SGHTA and FQGNSA. V shed 6 bases, J shed 4 bases, and the junction held 9 bases outside the gene matches. The CDR3 bases are TGTGCCAGCAGTCCCGGGGGGGCAATCCCAGATACGCAGTATTTT. Its translation is CASSPGGAIPDTQYF.

The V gene is TRBV5-1, the J gene TRBJ1-4, with D perhaps TRBD1 (5 bases). Germline CDR1 reads SGHRS; CDR2 reads YFSETQ. The CDR3 is 18 amino acids. V was pared by 3 bases and J by 0 bases, with 18 bases between. The CDR3 DNA reads as TGCGCCAGCAGCTCCACCGGGACCACGGGGGCAACTAATGAAAAACTGTTTTTT. Its protein is CASSSTGTTGATNEKLFF.

J is TRBJ2-2 and V is TRBV7-2; D is uncertain. This CDR3 is 13 amino acids long. V lost 5 bases and J 6 bases, leaving 10 bases between the germline ends. Germline CDR1 and CDR2: SGHTA and FQGNSA. The CDR3 DNA is TGTGCCAGCAGCCGGGTTAGGTCCGGGGAGCTGTTTTTT. It is translated as CASSRVRSGELFF.

The chain has TRBV4-3 and TRBJ1-4, with a weak D call TRBD1 (5 bases). The CDR3 totals 15 residues. Trimming pared 0 bases from V and 8 bases from J, leaving 13 bases between. The germline gives CDR1 LGHNA, CDR2 YSLEER. The CDR3 protein is CASSQEFRATEKLFF. CDR3 DNA: TGCGCCAGCAGCCAAGAATTCAGGGCGACCGAAAAACTGTTTTTT.

CDR3 nucleotides: TGCAGCGCGTCGACTAGCGGGGGGGCAGATACGCAGTATTTT. This encodes CSASTSGGADTQYF. V and J are TRBV29-1 and TRBJ2-3, with 14 bases fitting TRBD2. Trimming at V came to 7 bases and at J to 4 bases, leaving 4 bases not matched to a gene. Germline assignment: CDR1 SQVTM and CDR2 ANQGSEA. There are 14 residues in the CDR3.

The gene calls are TRBV7-9 and TRBJ1-2; 8 nucleotides align to TRBD1. Germline V CDR1 and CDR2: SEHNR, FQNEAQ (reference sequence). This CDR3 is built from 14 residues. Trimming cost V 7 bases and J 2 bases; bases outside gene matches: 6. The CDR3 here is CASILGTGNYGYTF. CDR3 bases: TGTGCCAGCATCCTCGGGACAGGAAACTATGGCTACACCTTC.

This clone was recorded a few times. The chain combines TRBV4-3 with TRBJ2-7; 7 bases match TRBD2. The junction had 5 bases not matched to a gene; V was cut back by 0 bases and J by 3 bases. The CDR3 has 15 residues. Germline V gene data show CDR1 as LGHNA and CDR2 as YSLEER. CDR3 DNA: TGCGCCAGCAGCCAAGAGAGCGGGGCCAACTACGAGCAGTACTTC. This gives the protein CASSQESGANYEQYF.

About this clone itself: This same CDR3 is encoded by further DNA sequences in the sample. The V gene is TRBV11-2, the J gene TRBJ2-7; tentatively, D is TRBD1 (5 bases). V lost 1 base and J 2 bases, leaving 6 bases between the germline ends. CDR1 SGHAT and CDR2 FQNNGV come from the germline V gene. The CDR3 has 13 amino acids. In DNA form, the CDR3 reads TGTGCCAGCAGCTTAGGGACAACCTACGAGCAGTACTTC. Translation gives CASSLGTTYEQYF.

The chain has TRBV10-2 and TRBJ1-5, with 7 positions matching TRBD1. The trim removed 6 bases at V and 4 bases at J, leaving 3 bases unmatched. Germline V CDR1 and CDR2: WSHSY, SAAADI. The CDR3 runs to 13 residues. The CDR3 region has the DNA TGCGCCAGCAGGGGGACAGAAAATCAGCCCCAGCATTTT. As protein: CASRGTENQPQHF.

The chain joins TRBV5-3 to TRBJ1-4; 10 bases line up with TRBD1. TRBV5-3 is known as an ORF, though its function is uncertain. The CDR3 extends over 13 amino acids. J gave up 7 bases and V 4 bases, and 1 base lay outside the gene matches. The CDR3 reads CARSRDRGEKLFF. In DNA, the CDR3 is TGTGCCAGAAGCCGGGACAGGGGTGAAAAACTGTTTTTT.